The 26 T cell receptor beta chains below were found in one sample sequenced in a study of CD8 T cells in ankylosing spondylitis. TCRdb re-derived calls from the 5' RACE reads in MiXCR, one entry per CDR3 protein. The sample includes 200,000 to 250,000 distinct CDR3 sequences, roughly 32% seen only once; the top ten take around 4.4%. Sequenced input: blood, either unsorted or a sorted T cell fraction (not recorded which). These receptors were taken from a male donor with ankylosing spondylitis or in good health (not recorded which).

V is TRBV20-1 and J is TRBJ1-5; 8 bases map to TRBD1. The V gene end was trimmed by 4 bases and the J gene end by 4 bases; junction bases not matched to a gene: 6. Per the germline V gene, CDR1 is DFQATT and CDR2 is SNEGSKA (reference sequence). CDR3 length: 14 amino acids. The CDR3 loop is CSAIEYRGNQPQHF. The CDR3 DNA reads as TGCAGTGCTATAGAATACAGGGGGAATCAGCCCCAGCATTTT.

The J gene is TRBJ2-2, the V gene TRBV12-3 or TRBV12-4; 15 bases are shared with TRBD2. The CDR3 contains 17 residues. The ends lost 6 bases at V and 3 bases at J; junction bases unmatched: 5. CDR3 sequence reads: CASRGLAGGRDTGELFF. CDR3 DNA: TGTGCCAGCAGAGGACTAGCGGGGGGGCGGGACACCGGGGAGCTGTTTTTT.

CDR3 region: CASSPAGQGAKDGYTF. The CDR3 coding sequence is TGTGCCAGCAGTCCAGCGGGACAGGGGGCGAAGGACGGCTACACCTTC. V gene TRBV6-1 combines with J gene TRBJ1-2; TRBD1 matches at 12 bases. The V gene's germline CDR1 is MNHNS and CDR2 SASEGT. The CDR3 loop spans 16 amino acids. Trimming removed 5 bases from V and 8 bases from J; junction bases left unmatched: 12.

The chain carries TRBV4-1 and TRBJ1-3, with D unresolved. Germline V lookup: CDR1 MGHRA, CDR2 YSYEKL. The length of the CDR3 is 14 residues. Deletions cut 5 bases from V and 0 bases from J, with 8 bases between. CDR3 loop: CASSSEPSGNTIYF. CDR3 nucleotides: TGCGCCAGCAGCTCTGAGCCCTCTGGAAACACCATATATTTT.

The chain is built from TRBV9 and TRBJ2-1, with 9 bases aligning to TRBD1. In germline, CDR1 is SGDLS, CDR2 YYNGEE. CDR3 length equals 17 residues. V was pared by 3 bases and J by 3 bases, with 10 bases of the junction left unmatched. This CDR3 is CASSEFGGTGNYNEQFF. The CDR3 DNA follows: TGTGCCAGCAGCGAGTTCGGTGGGACAGGGAACTACAATGAGCAGTTCTTC.

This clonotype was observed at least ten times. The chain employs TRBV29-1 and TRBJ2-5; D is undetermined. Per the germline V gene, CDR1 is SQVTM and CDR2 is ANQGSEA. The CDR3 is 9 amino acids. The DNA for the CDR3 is TGCGCGTACTGGGAGACCCAGTACTTC. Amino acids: CAYWETQYF.

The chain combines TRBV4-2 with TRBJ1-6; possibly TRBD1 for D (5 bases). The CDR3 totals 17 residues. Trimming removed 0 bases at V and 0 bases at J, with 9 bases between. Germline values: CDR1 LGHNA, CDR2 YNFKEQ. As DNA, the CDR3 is TGTGCCAGCAGCCAAGAGGGGGTGAGCTCCTATAATTCACCCCTCCACTTT. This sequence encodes CASSQEGVSSYNSPLHF.

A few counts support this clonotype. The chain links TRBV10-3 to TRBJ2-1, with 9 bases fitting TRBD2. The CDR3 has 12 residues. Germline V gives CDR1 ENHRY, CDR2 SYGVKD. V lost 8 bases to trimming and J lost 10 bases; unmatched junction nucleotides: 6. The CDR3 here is CAIEASGEEQFF. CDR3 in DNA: TGTGCCATCGAGGCTAGCGGGGAGGAGCAGTTCTTC.

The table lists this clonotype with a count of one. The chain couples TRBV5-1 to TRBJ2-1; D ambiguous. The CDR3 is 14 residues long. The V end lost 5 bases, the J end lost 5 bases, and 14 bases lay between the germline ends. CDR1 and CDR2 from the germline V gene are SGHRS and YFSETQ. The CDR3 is CASRTQTANNEQFF. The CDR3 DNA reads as TGCGCCAGCAGGACGCAGACTGCAAACAATGAGCAGTTCTTC.

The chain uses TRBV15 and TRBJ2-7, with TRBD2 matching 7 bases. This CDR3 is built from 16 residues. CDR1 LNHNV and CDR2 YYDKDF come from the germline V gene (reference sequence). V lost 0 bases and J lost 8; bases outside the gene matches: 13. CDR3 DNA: TGTGCCACCAGCAGAGAGGAGGCTGGGAGGGACTGCCAGCAGTACTTC. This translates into CATSREEAGRDCQQYF.

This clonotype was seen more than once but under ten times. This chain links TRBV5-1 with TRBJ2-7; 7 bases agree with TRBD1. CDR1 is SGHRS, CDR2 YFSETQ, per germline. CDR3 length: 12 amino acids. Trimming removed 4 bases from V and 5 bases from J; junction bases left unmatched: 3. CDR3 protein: CASSDDRDEQYF. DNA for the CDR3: TGCGCCAGCAGCGACGACAGGGACGAGCAGTACTTC.

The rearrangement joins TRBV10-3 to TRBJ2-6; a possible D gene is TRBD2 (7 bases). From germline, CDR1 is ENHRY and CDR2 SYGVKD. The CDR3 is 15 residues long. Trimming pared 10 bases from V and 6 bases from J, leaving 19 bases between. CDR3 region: CATGGGLSPANVLTF. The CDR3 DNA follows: TGTGCCACTGGGGGGGGCCTTTCCCCGGCCAACGTCCTGACTTTC.

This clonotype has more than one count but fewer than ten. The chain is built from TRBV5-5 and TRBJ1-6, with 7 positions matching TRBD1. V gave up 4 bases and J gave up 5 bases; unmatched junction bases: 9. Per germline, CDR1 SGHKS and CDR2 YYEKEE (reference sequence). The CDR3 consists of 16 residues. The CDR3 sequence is CASSAQGPENNSPLHF. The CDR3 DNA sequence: TGTGCCAGCAGCGCACAGGGGCCGGAAAATAATTCACCCCTCCACTTT.

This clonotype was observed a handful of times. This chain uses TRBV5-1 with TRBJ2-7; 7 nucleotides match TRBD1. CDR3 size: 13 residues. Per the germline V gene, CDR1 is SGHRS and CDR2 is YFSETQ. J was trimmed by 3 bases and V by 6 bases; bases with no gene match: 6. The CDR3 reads CASTPGQNYEQYF. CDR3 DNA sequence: TGCGCCAGCACCCCGGGACAGAACTACGAGCAGTACTTC.

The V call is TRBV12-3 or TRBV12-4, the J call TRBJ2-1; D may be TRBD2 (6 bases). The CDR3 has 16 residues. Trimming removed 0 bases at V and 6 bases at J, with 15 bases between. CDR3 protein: CASSLAGRGSSNEQFF. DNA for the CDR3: TGTGCCAGCAGTTTAGCGGGTCGGGGGAGTTCCAATGAGCAGTTCTTC.

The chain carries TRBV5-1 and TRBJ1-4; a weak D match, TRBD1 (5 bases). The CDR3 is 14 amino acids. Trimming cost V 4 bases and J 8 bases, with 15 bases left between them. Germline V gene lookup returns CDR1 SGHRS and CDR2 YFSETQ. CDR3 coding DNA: TGCGCCAGCAGCCCCGCGGGGAGGGGAGAAAAACTGTTTTTT. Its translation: CASSPAGRGEKLFF.

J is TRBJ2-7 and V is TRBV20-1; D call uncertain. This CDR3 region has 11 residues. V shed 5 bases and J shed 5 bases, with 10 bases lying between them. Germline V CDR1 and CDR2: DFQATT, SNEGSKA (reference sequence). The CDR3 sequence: CSALRADEQYF. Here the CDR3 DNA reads TGCAGTGCTCTCCGGGCGGACGAGCAGTACTTC.

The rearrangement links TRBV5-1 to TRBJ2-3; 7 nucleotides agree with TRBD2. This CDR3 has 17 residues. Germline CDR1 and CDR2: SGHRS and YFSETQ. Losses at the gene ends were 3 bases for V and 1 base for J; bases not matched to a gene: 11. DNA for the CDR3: TGCGCCAGCAGCTACCCCTCGGGGCTAGCGGGCACAGATACGCAGTATTTT. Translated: CASSYPSGLAGTDTQYF.

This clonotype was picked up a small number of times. CDR3 nucleotide sequence: TGCGCCAGCAGCCTAGACCCAGGACAGGGCAATCAGCCCCAGCATTTT. This codes for CASSLDPGQGNQPQHF. V gene TRBV5-1 combines with J gene TRBJ1-5; 7 bases agree with TRBD1. The CDR3 is made up of 16 amino acids. V dropped 4 bases and J dropped 2; count of bases not matched to a gene: 9. Germline lookup yields CDR1 SGHRS and CDR2 YFSETQ.

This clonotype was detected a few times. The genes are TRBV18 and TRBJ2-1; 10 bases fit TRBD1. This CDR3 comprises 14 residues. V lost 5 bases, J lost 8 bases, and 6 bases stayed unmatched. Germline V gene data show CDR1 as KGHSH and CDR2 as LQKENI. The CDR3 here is CASSIGQGGDEQFF. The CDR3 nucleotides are TGTGCCAGCTCAATCGGACAGGGGGGCGATGAGCAGTTCTTC.

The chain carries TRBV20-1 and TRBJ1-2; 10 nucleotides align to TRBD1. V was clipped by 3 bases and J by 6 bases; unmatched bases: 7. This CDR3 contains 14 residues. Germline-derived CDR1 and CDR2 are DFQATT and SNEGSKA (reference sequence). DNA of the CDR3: TGCAGTGCTAGGTTCATGGACAGGGGGAATGGCTACACCTTC. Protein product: CSARFMDRGNGYTF.

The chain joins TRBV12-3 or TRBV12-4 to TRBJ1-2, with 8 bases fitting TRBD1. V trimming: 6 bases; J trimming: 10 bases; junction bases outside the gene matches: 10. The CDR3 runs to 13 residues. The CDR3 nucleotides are TGTGCCAGCAGCCGGACAGGGAAGAAGGACTACACCTTC. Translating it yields CASSRTGKKDYTF.

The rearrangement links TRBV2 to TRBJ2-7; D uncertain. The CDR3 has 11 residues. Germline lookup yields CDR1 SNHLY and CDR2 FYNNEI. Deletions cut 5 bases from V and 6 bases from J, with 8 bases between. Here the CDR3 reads CASSQTSEQYF. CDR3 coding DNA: TGTGCCAGCAGTCAGACATCCGAGCAGTACTTC. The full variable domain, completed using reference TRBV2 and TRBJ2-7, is EPEVTQTPSHQVTQMGQEVILRCVPISNHLYFYWYRQILGQKVEFLVSFYNNEISEKSEIFDDQFSVERPDGSNFTLKIRSTKLEDSAMYFCASSQTSEQYFGPGTRLTVT.

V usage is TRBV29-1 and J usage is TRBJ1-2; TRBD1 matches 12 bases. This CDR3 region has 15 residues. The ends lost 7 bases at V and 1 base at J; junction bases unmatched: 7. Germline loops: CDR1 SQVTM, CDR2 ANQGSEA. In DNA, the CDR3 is TGCAGCGCCGGGACAGGGGGCCTTCATAACTATGGCTACACCTTC. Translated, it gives CSAGTGGLHNYGYTF.

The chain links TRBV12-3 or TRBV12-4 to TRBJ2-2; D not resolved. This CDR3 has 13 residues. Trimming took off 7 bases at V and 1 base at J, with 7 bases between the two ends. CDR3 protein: CASTTGNTGELFF. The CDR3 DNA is TGTGCCAGCACAACCGGGAACACCGGGGAGCTGTTTTTT.

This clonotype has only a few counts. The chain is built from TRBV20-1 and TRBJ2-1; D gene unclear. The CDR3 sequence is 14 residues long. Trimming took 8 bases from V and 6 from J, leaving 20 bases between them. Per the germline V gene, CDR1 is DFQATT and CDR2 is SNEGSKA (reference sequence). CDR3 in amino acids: CSPTLPPGRNEQFF. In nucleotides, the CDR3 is TGCAGTCCCACCCTCCCACCAGGACGCAATGAGCAGTTCTTC.